These 6 T cell receptor beta chains were sequenced from one sample in a study of cytotoxic CD8 clonotypes in ibrutinib-treated CLL. Some clones are missing from TCRdb's copy, which holds only in-frame ones; the method was immunoSEQ multiplex PCR. Among 140,000 to 150,000 clones, roughly 76% were seen once, and the ten largest hold about 5%. Sample: PBMCs, taken after 24 months of ibrutinib treatment. The receptors come from a human donor with chronic lymphocytic leukemia.

The chain employs TRBV14 and TRBJ2-3; TRBD2 matches at 8 bases. CDR1 and CDR2 (germline): SGHDN, FVKESK. V lost 8 bases, J lost 6 bases, and 7 bases stayed unmatched. CDR3 length: 13 residues. This chain's CDR3 is CASRRGGLDTQYF. CDR3 nucleotide sequence: TGTGCCAGCCGCCGGGGGGGGCTGGATACGCAGTATTTT.

The chain recombines TRBV27 with TRBJ2-7; either TRBD1 or TRBD2 may fit D (5 bases each). The germline CDR1 and CDR2 sequences are MNHEY and SMNVEV (reference sequence). V lost 3 bases and J lost 4, with 16 bases in between. There are 15 residues in the CDR3. As DNA, the CDR3 is TGTGCCAGCAGTTTGGGGGAGCCTGGGCTTTACGAGCAGTACTTC. Amino acid sequence: CASSLGEPGLYEQYF.

The V gene is TRBV7-9, the J gene TRBJ1-4; D is ambiguous. The CDR3 spans 15 residues. Trimming removed 3 bases from V and 3 bases from J, with 11 bases in between. CDR1 and CDR2 from the germline V gene are SEHNR and FQNEAQ (reference sequence). The CDR3, as DNA: TGTGCCAGCAGCTTGGATTCCAGCCCTAATGAAAAACTGTTTTTT. Translated: CASSLDSSPNEKLFF.

V is TRBV28 and J is TRBJ2-2; possible D gene TRBD2, 5 bases. V was shortened by 7 bases and J by 1 base, with 10 bases between the two germline ends. The length of the CDR3 is 14 residues. Germline-derived CDR1 and CDR2 are MDHEN and SYDVKM. CDR3 bases: TGTGCCAGCATGCGGGCGAAGAACACCGGGGAGCTGTTTTTT. Translating it yields CASMRAKNTGELFF.

The V and J genes are TRBV7-9 and TRBJ2-7, with D perhaps being TRBD1 or TRBD2 (5 bases each). CDR1 and CDR2 (germline): SEHNR, FQNEAQ (reference sequence). The CDR3 is 17 amino acids. V was clipped by 4 bases and J by 1 base, with 20 bases between them. The DNA for the CDR3 is TGTGCCAGCAGCTCCCCCGCTCGAGGGGAAAGATCCTACGAGCAGTACTTC. Its protein is CASSSPARGERSYEQYF.

This clone was found many times. The gene calls are TRBV2 and TRBJ1-1; D is uncertain. Trimming shortened V by 3 bases and J by 1 base, and 9 bases separated the two germline ends. Germline V gene lookup returns CDR1 SNHLY and CDR2 FYNNEI. This CDR3 contains 14 residues. CDR3 protein: CASSDVTENTEAFF. The DNA of the CDR3 is TGTGCCAGCAGTGATGTGACGGAGAACACTGAAGCTTTCTTT. The whole variable domain, filled in from reference TRBV2 and TRBJ1-1, reads EPEVTQTPSHQVTQMGQEVILRCVPISNHLYFYWYRQILGQKVEFLVSFYNNEISEKSEIFDDQFSVERPDGSNFTLKIRSTKLEDSAMYFCASSDVTENTEAFFGQGTRLTVV.